The sample holds one count of the clone carrying this T cell receptor beta chain. Its antigen is not known. This record belongs to a study of radiation and T cells in renal cell carcinoma. Study at large: Nephrectomy followed 15 Gy stereotactic body radiation by 4 weeks. Study results and caveats: Top tumor clonotypes rose in blood 2 weeks post-radiation, then contracted.

Documented time point: baseline pretreatment blood. Documented treatment: 15 Gy SBRT to primary tumor, nephrectomy 4 weeks later. The tumor was a clear cell renal cell carcinoma. The protocol was immunoSEQ multiplex PCR, while the TCRdb copy is restricted to in-frame clones and leaves out a portion. Here the sample spans about 140,000 clones, over 80% being singletons. CDR1 and CDR2 from the germline V gene are MGHRA and YSYEKL. This CDR3 has 15 amino acids. The V and J ends lost 1 base and 5 bases respectively, with 14 bases between them. The sequence came from a woman aged 45-59 years with renal cell carcinoma. The rearrangement uses TRBV4-1 and TRBJ2-5; D is unresolved. The specimen comprised blood, sampled from a patient whose treatment included radiotherapy and nephrectomy. CDR3 in DNA: TGCGCCAGCAGCCAAGGACCAGAATTGGGGGAGACCCAGTACTTC. Protein sequence: CASSQGPELGETQYF.